The clone carrying this T cell receptor (beta chain) was recorded at least ten times. Sampling of bone marrow took place during active disease in every patient. The data were obtained in a study of read filtering for tumor transcriptome and immune sequencing. For the study at large: RNA-seq yielded only roughly 85 to 1,400 TCR reads, IR-seq about 4 to 10.27 million.

Molecular barcoded adaptors covering alpha/delta and beta/gamma chains were used on 400 to 450 ng RNA. MiXCR, run by TCRdb on the reads, gives a single entry per CDR3 protein. Among 40,000 to 55,000 distinct CDR3 sequences listed, roughly a fifth were seen once. The sequenced material came from a population of CD138-negative cells sorted from bone marrow. The TCR sequence derives from a donor at least 40 years old with multiple myeloma.

The CDR3 reads CASSYSAPLEQYF. In nucleotides, the CDR3 is TGTGCCAGCAGTTACTCGGCACCCCTCGAGCAGTACTTC. The chain couples TRBV6-2 or TRBV6-3 to TRBJ2-7; D is unclear. This CDR3 region has 13 residues. CDR1 and CDR2 (germline): MNHEY, SVGEGT. The V end lost 0 bases, the J end lost 6 bases, and 9 bases lay between the germline ends.